This T cell receptor beta chain derives from a study of cytomegalovirus exposure and HLA in healthy donors. PCR amplification relied on 60 Vbeta primers (plus 13 Jbeta primers). Sequencing used immunoSEQ multiplex PCR; TCRdb keeps in-frame clones, though not all of them. The sample has about 140,000 clones, around 75% seen once. This clone was detected a few times. This CDR3 has 15 amino acids. Trimming took 1 base from V and 8 from J, leaving 15 bases between them. The germline gives CDR1 MDHEN, CDR2 SYDVKM. Sequencing was carried out using PBMCs. This chain links TRBV28 with TRBJ1-5, with D possibly TRBD1 on 6 matching bases. The TCR comes from a woman in her 30s in good health and CMV-seronegative. The CDR3 coding sequence is TGTGCCAGCAGTTTATCGGTCGACAGGCTGAAGCCCCAGCATTTT. It yields the protein CASSLSVDRLKPQHF.